The subject of this entry is one T cell receptor (beta chain). Its target is not known. This table comes from immunoSEQ multiplex PCR, and its TCRdb copy is limited to in-frame clones, with some not included. The sample shows some 2,400,000 clones, 95% of them seen only once. Study donors comprised healthy, HIV-negative adults devoid of recent acute infection or vaccination. With 1 base removed from V and 0 bases from J, the gap between germline ends came to 13 bases. CDR3 size: 16 residues. The germline gives CDR1 MGHRA, CDR2 YSYEKL. This sample stems from a study of shared clonotypes between healthy human individuals. Whole-study results and caveats: An effect of sequencing depth on clonotype sharing among donors was expected.

The material sequenced was naive CD4+ T cells sorted from blood. Noted subset: CD45RA+ positively selected. The chain couples TRBV4-1 to TRBJ2-7, with D possibly being TRBD2 (5 bases). This clonotype was obtained from a man aged 18 to 35 in good health. The CDR3 nucleotides are TGCGCCAGCAGCCAAGCGGCAGCGGTAAGCTCCTACGAGCAGTACTTC. Amino acid sequence: CASSQAAAVSSYEQYF.